The 23 T cell receptor beta chains in this list originate from one sample, sequenced in a study of cytomegalovirus exposure and HLA in healthy donors. Primers for the PCR totalled 60 Vbeta and 13 Jbeta. This table comes from immunoSEQ multiplex PCR, and its TCRdb copy is limited to in-frame clones, with some not included. The sample carries about 170,000 clones, approximately 71% recorded once. Material for sequencing was PBMCs. These receptors were collected from a girl aged 5-17 years in good health and CMV-seronegative.

The chain is built from TRBV4-1 and TRBJ1-5; possibly TRBD1 for D (5 bases). Per the germline V gene, CDR1 is MGHRA and CDR2 is YSYEKL. The CDR3 is made up of 16 amino acids. V lost 0 bases to trimming and J lost 1 base, with 10 bases between them. CDR3 in amino acids: CASSQDEAGSNQPQHF. DNA of the CDR3: TGCGCCAGCAGCCAAGATGAAGCAGGGAGCAATCAGCCCCAGCATTTT.

The chain employs TRBV7-8 and TRBJ2-3, with 8 bases aligning to TRBD2. The CDR3 has 17 residues. V dropped 1 base and J dropped 10; count of bases not matched to a gene: 16. In germline, CDR1 is SGHVS, CDR2 FQNEAQ. The CDR3 bases are TGTGCCAGCAGCTTAGTTCCAGCGGGGGCCAGTTTAGAGGCGCAGTATTTT. It codes for CASSLVPAGASLEAQYF.

This chain joins TRBV6-5 and TRBJ1-2, with TRBD1 matching over 7 bases. The CDR3 sequence is 14 residues long. V dropped 5 bases and J dropped 6; count of bases not matched to a gene: 9. The germline V gene has CDR1 MNHEY and CDR2 SVGAGI. CDR3 nucleotide sequence: TGTGCCAGCAGTCAGGCCTTTGGGACAGATGGCTACACCTTC. This sequence encodes CASSQAFGTDGYTF.

The chain links TRBV7-9 to TRBJ1-4; 10 bases are a match to TRBD1. Germline V gene sequence: CDR1 SEHNR, CDR2 FQNEAQ (reference sequence). The CDR3 consists of 16 residues. Unmatched junction bases numbered 9, after V lost 5 bases and J lost 6 bases. The CDR3 DNA is TGTGCCAGCAGCAGCCGGACAGGGGGTTTCTATGAAAAACTGTTTTTT. Its protein is CASSSRTGGFYEKLFF.

V is TRBV11-3 and J is TRBJ1-1; no reliable D call. Germline V gives CDR1 SGHNT, CDR2 YENEEA. This CDR3 contains 14 residues. V was pared by 1 base and J by 3 bases, with 9 bases between. As DNA, the CDR3 is TGTGCCAGCAGCTTAGGGCCGGGTTACACTGAAGCTTTCTTT. Translated, it gives CASSLGPGYTEAFF. Filled out from reference TRBV11-3 and TRBJ1-1, the complete variable domain reads EAGVVQSPRYKIIEKKQPVAFWCNPISGHNTLYWYLQNLGQGPELLIRYENEEAVDDSQLPKDRFSAERLKGVDSTLKIQPAELGDSAVYLCASSLGPGYTEAFFGQGTRLTVV.

The chain joins TRBV6-1 to TRBJ1-5, with D uncertain. The CDR3 loop spans 15 amino acids. The germline gives CDR1 MNHNS, CDR2 SASEGT. V shed 2 bases and J shed 5 bases, with 13 bases lying between them. The CDR3 region is CASSEYVRYDQPQHF. DNA for the CDR3: TGTGCCAGCAGTGAATATGTCAGGTACGATCAGCCCCAGCATTTT.

As concerns this clone: This specimen includes other DNA sequences encoding the same CDR3. The chain links TRBV5-4 to TRBJ2-7, with 9 bases lining up with TRBD1. The CDR3 length is 14 residues. Losses at the gene ends were 0 bases for V and 3 bases for J; bases not matched to a gene: 1. Per the germline V gene, CDR1 is SGHNT and CDR2 is YYREEE (reference sequence). CDR3 sequence: CASSLGGQGYEQYF. CDR3 in DNA: TGTGCCAGCAGCTTGGGGGGACAGGGCTACGAGCAGTACTTC.

The CDR3 protein is CASTLNRDVGANTGELFF. Written as DNA, the CDR3 is TGTGCCAGCACCCTAAACAGGGACGTCGGCGCGAACACCGGGGAGCTGTTTTTT. This chain uses TRBV7-8 with TRBJ2-2; maybe TRBD1 (6 bases). Germline V gives CDR1 SGHVS, CDR2 FQNEAQ. This CDR3 spans 18 amino acids. Trimming pared 7 bases from V and 0 bases from J, leaving 21 bases between.

The J gene is TRBJ2-3, the V gene TRBV7-2, with a weak D call TRBD1 (6 bases). Between the trimmed V and J ends, which lost 3 bases and 0 bases, there was a span of 7 bases. CDR1 is SGHTA and CDR2 is FQGNSA in the germline V gene. The CDR3 contains 14 residues. The CDR3 DNA reads as TGTGCCAGCAGCTTCCAGGGGAGCACAGATACGCAGTATTTT. Translated, it gives CASSFQGSTDTQYF.

The chain is built from TRBV5-1 and TRBJ2-7, with a weak D call TRBD1 (6 bases). CDR3 size: 15 residues. Germline V gene lookup returns CDR1 SGHRS and CDR2 YFSETQ. The V end was cut by 0 bases, the J end by 2 bases, with 12 bases between. The CDR3 sequence is CASSLGNYRAYEQYF. The CDR3 DNA follows: TGCGCCAGCAGCTTGGGTAACTACAGGGCCTACGAGCAGTACTTC.

A few counts support this clone. This chain joins TRBV30 and TRBJ1-5; TRBD1 matches 11 bases. The CDR3 covers 13 residues. Trimming removed 5 bases from V and 7 bases from J; junction bases left unmatched: 4. Germline V gene data show CDR1 as GTSNPN and CDR2 as SVGIG (reference sequence). In DNA, the CDR3 is TGTGCCTGGGGGACAGGGGGGAACCAGCCCCAGCATTTT. This encodes CAWGTGGNQPQHF.

V gene TRBV6-4 combines with J gene TRBJ2-2; no clear D. Trimming stripped 5 bases from V and 0 bases from J, with 13 bases between. This CDR3 has 16 residues. The V gene's germline CDR1 is MRHNA and CDR2 SNTAGT. The CDR3 DNA reads TGTGCCAGCAGTAGTGCCCTTACGGCGAACACCGGGGAGCTGTTTTTT. It translates to CASSSALTANTGELFF.

The rearrangement links TRBV21-1 to TRBJ2-3; TRBD2 reflects the table's D call only, with no check against the DNA. TRBV21-1 is a documented pseudogene. The CDR3 is made up of 13 amino acids. CDR3 nucleotide sequence: TGTGCCAGCACCAAGACTTTGACAGATACGCAGTATTTT. It codes for CASTKTLTDTQYF.

The V and J genes are TRBV4-2 and TRBJ2-1; 13 bases agree with TRBD2. Per the germline V gene, CDR1 is LGHNA and CDR2 is YNFKEQ. After removal of 4 bases from V and 5 bases from J, the junction contained 8 bases not matched to a gene. The CDR3 totals 17 residues. CDR3: CASSPTRTSGGNNEQFF. The CDR3, as DNA: TGTGCCAGCAGCCCTACTCGGACTAGCGGGGGCAACAATGAGCAGTTCTTC.

This clone has a handful of counts. The rearrangement joins TRBV28 to TRBJ1-2; the D is unclear. The V gene lost 3 bases and the J gene lost 4 bases, with 6 bases spanning the gap. Germline values: CDR1 MDHEN, CDR2 SYDVKM. CDR3 size: 12 residues. In DNA form, the CDR3 reads TGTGCCAGCAGTTTGGGCACCTATGGCTACACCTTC. Protein sequence: CASSLGTYGYTF.

This chain joins TRBV5-6 and TRBJ2-7; no clear D gene. The CDR3 has 14 amino acids. V was trimmed by 0 bases and J by 0 bases, leaving 7 bases between them. In germline, CDR1 is SGHDT, CDR2 YYEEEE. The CDR3 sequence: CASSLGAYSYEQYF. The CDR3 nucleotides are TGTGCCAGCAGCTTGGGGGCCTACTCCTACGAGCAGTACTTC.

This chain joins TRBV5-1 and TRBJ2-6; D might be TRBD1 (6 bases). This CDR3 is built from 20 residues. Germline values: CDR1 SGHRS, CDR2 YFSETQ. V was shortened by 0 bases and J by 1 base, with 20 bases between the two germline ends. The CDR3 nucleotides read TGCGCCAGCAGCTTGGCCCGGCAACAGGGTGGACGATCTGGGGCCAACGTCCTGACTTTC. Protein: CASSLARQQGGRSGANVLTF.

This clone was picked up a small number of times. V is TRBV7-9 and J is TRBJ1-2, with D hard to call. The CDR3 totals 15 residues. Germline CDR1 SEHNR, CDR2 FQNEAQ (reference sequence). The V and J ends lost 1 base and 4 bases respectively, with 13 bases between them. This CDR3 reads CASSLDMWSGYGYTF. The CDR3 DNA sequence: TGTGCCAGCAGCTTAGATATGTGGAGTGGCTATGGCTACACCTTC.

V is TRBV7-9 and J is TRBJ2-5; tentatively, D is TRBD1 (6 bases). Germline V gene data show CDR1 as SEHNR and CDR2 as FQNEAQ (reference sequence). CDR3 length equals 13 residues. Trimming took off 8 bases at V and 5 bases at J, with 15 bases between the two ends. The CDR3: CASANTGWETQYF. The DNA for the CDR3 is TGTGCCAGCGCCAACACAGGGTGGGAGACCCAGTACTTC.

The genes are TRBV30 and TRBJ2-7, with 7 bases identical to TRBD1. Germline lookup yields CDR1 GTSNPN and CDR2 SVGIG (reference sequence). The V and J ends lost 4 bases and 1 base, in that order; junction bases with no gene match: 4. CDR3 length: 13 residues. CDR3: CAWTGTDSYEQYF. As DNA, the CDR3 is TGTGCCTGGACCGGGACAGATTCCTACGAGCAGTACTTC.

The V and J genes are TRBV7-3 and TRBJ1-1, with TRBD1 matching over 8 bases. Germline-derived CDR1 and CDR2 are SGHTA and FQGTGA. J lost 5 bases, V lost 4 bases, and 6 bases had no gene match. The CDR3 runs 14 residues. As DNA, the CDR3 is TGTGCCAGCAGCTACAGGGGGATGGGGACTGAAGCTTTCTTT. Translated: CASSYRGMGTEAFF.

The chain recombines TRBV5-1 with TRBJ2-6; D might be TRBD2 (5 bases). The germline V and J ends were trimmed by 4 bases and 1 base, with 12 bases remaining between them. Germline assignment: CDR1 SGHRS and CDR2 YFSETQ. This CDR3 has 16 residues. In nucleotides, the CDR3 is TGCGCCAGCAGCCGGGATGGGGAGTCTGGGGCCAACGTCCTGACTTTC. Protein: CASSRDGESGANVLTF.

CDR3 in amino acids: CASRAYSNQPQHF. CDR3 DNA: TGTGCCAGTAGGGCATATAGCAATCAGCCCCAGCATTTT. The rearrangement joins TRBV19 to TRBJ1-5, with no clear D. The CDR3 spans 13 residues. Trimming removed 6 bases at V and 0 bases at J, with 6 bases between. The germline V gene has CDR1 LNHDA and CDR2 SQIVND (reference sequence).